Listed below are T cell receptor beta chains from one sample, sequenced in a study of CD8+CD57+ T cells in acquired aplastic anemia. A single record per CDR3 protein comes from TCRdb applying MiXCR to the reads. The sample includes fewer than 250,000 distinct CDR3 sequences, roughly 56% of them seen just once. Sequencing was done on a sample of sorted CD4+, CD8+, or CD8+CD57+ T cells (not recorded which) from PBMCs. The source is a human donor in good health, serving as a control. Both conserved end residues are part of each CDR3. Expanded clones are given a class, and other clones once, few, many or no size at all.

CDR3aa	v_gene	j_gene	abundance
CASSLRIANYGYTF	TRBV7-8	TRBJ1-2	few
CSASPGGVRVNEQFF	TRBV20-1	TRBJ2-1	many
CSARHGGFQRSRSGNQPQHF	TRBV20-1	TRBJ1-5	-
CSARWSSGSRMETQYF	TRBV20-1	TRBJ2-5	once
CASSLGDFTDTQYF	TRBV7-9	TRBJ2-3	many
CASSHLSEAFF	TRBV6-5	TRBJ1-1	-
CASSRARELHEQYF	TRBV4-3	TRBJ2-7	-
CASSPGVSYEQYF	TRBV9	TRBJ2-7	many
CASSVTSTDTQYF	TRBV9	TRBJ2-3	many
CASSLMGKGYGYTF	TRBV5-6	TRBJ1-2	-
CASSSSTGPNYGYTF	TRBV7-9	TRBJ1-2	many
CASSERQGVGYSYEQYF	TRBV7-9	TRBJ2-7	once
CASSQRWTGGSGNQPQHF	TRBV16	TRBJ1-5	-
CASSLRPDGSYEQYF	TRBV5-1	TRBJ2-7	-
CASSSFTASYEQYF	TRBV28	TRBJ2-7	many
CATSEAGNSYEQYF	TRBV24-1	TRBJ2-7	-
CASSFSRSPLHF	TRBV12-3/TRBV12-4	TRBJ1-6	-
CASTMGGITDTQYF	TRBV2	TRBJ2-3	many
CASSPKGWGYGYTF	TRBV18	TRBJ1-2	few
CASSLVPGGAASYEQYF	TRBV7-6	TRBJ2-7	-
CASSSRRTGGHYGYTF	TRBV7-2	TRBJ1-2	-
CSASLRTYGYTF	TRBV20-1	TRBJ1-2	many
CAIDQHGQGVSEQYF	TRBV10-3	TRBJ2-7	many
CATSDSSLGGNTEAFF	TRBV24-1	TRBJ1-1	few
CASSSPGGGAETQYF	TRBV11-1	TRBJ2-5	-
CASSLTGLSGAFF	TRBV7-9	TRBJ1-1	-